This TCR beta chain was sequenced in a study of control samples from healthy donors and cancer patients. Repertoires were generated with immunoSEQ multiplex PCR, while TCRdb's copy carries only in-frame clones and drops some. This repertoire shows 400,000 to 500,000 clones, around nine tenths found once; its top ten account for more than 6%. This CDR3 is 14 amino acids long. CDR1 MDHEN and CDR2 SYDVKM come from the germline V gene. Trimming stripped 2 bases from V and 6 bases from J, with 14 bases between. This TCR came from a man between 40 and 49 years old with head and neck cancer. The specimen sequenced was PBMCs. The V gene is TRBV28, the J gene TRBJ2-7; possible D gene TRBD1, 5 bases. The CDR3 here is CASSLKGIRVEQYF. Here the CDR3 DNA reads TGTGCCAGCAGTTTAAAGGGGATTAGGGTCGAGCAGTACTTC. Looking up the rest from reference TRBV28 and TRBJ2-7 gives the full variable domain: DVKVTQSSRYLVKRTGEKVFLECVQDMDHENMFWYRQDPGLGLRLIYFSYDVKMKEKGDIPEGYSVSREKKERFSLILESASTNQTSMYLCASSLKGIRVEQYFGPGTRLTVT.